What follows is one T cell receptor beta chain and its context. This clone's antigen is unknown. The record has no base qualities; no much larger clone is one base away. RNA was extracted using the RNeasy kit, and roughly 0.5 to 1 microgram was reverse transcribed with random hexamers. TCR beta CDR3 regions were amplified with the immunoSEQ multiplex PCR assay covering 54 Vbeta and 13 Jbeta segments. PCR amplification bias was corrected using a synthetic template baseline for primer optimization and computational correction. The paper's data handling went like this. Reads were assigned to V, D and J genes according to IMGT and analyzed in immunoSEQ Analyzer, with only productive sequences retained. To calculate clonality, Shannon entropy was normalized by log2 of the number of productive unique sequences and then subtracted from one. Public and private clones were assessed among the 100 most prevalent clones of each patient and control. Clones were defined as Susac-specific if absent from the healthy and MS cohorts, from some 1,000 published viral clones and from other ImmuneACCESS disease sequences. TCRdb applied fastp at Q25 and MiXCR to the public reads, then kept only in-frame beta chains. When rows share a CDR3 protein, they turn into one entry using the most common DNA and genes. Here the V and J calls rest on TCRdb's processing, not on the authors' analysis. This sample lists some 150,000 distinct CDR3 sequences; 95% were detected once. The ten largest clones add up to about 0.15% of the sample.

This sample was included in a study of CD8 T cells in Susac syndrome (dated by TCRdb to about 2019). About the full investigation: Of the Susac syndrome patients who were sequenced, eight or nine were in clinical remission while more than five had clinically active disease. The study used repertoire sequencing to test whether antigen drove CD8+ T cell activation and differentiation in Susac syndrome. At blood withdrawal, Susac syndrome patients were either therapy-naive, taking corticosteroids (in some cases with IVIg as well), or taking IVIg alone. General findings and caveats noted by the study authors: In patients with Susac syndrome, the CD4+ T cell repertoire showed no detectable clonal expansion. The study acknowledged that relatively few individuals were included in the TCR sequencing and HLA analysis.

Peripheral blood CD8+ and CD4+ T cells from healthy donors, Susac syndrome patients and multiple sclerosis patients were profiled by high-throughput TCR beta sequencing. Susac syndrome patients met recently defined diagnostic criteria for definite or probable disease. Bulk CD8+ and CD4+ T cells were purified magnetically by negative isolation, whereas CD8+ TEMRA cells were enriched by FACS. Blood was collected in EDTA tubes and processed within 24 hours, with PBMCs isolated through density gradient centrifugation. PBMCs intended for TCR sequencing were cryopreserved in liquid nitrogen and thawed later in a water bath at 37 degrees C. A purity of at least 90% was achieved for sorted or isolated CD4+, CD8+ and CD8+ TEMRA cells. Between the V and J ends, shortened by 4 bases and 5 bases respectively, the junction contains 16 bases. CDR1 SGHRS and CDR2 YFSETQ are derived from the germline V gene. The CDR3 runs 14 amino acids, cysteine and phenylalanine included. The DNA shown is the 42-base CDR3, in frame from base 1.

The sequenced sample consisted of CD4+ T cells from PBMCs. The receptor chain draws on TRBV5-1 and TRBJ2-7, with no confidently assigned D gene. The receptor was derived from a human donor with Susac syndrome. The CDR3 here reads CASSPAVSAHEQYF. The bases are TGCGCCAGCAGCCCAGCAGTGTCCGCCCACGAGCAGTACTTC.